Listed here are 8 T cell receptor beta chains from one sample, sequenced in a study of cytomegalovirus exposure and HLA in healthy donors. With 60 Vbeta and 13 Jbeta primers, the PCR was carried out. Clones were read by immunoSEQ multiplex PCR, and TCRdb kept only the in-frame ones, dropping some. The top ten clones hold 3.1% of a sample with around 200,000 clones, almost 75% of them seen once. Sequencing was carried out using PBMCs. Receptors were obtained from a woman younger than 45 in good health and CMV-seropositive.

The V and J genes are TRBV11-2 and TRBJ2-1; 7 nucleotides align to TRBD2. Germline CDR1 and CDR2: SGHAT and FQNNGV. This CDR3 region has 15 residues. V trimming: 0 bases; J trimming: 6 bases; junction bases outside the gene matches: 5. In DNA, the CDR3 is TGTGCCAGCAGCTTAGATTCGGGAGGAGGCAATGAGCAGTTCTTC. Protein: CASSLDSGGGNEQFF.

V is TRBV28 and J is TRBJ2-7, with 8 bases identical to TRBD2. From germline, CDR1 is MDHEN and CDR2 SYDVKM. The CDR3 extends over 14 amino acids. Trimming removed 4 bases from V and 7 bases from J; junction bases left unmatched: 9. The CDR3 protein is CASSYEAGVGEQYF. CDR3 DNA: TGTGCCAGCAGTTATGAAGCGGGAGTTGGGGAGCAGTACTTC.

With respect to this clone: Mismatch with germline at one junction end may stem from a read error. V is TRBV6-5 and J is TRBJ1-1; D uncertain. Germline lookup yields CDR1 MNHEY and CDR2 SVGAGI. CDR3 size: 14 residues. In nucleotides, the CDR3 is TGTGCCAGCACTTACTCGCCGGGTTGGACTGAAGCTTTCTTT. As protein: CASTYSPGWTEAFF.

This clone occurred once. V gene TRBV28 combines with J gene TRBJ1-1; D remains ambiguous. This CDR3 is 12 amino acids long. Trimming stripped 3 bases from V and 5 bases from J, with 7 bases between. CDR1 is MDHEN, CDR2 SYDVKM, per germline. The CDR3 DNA is TGTGCCAGCAGTTTGCCTAGGACTGAAGCTTTCTTT. Translated, it gives CASSLPRTEAFF.

The chain combines TRBV5-6 with TRBJ2-7; 16 bases line up with TRBD2. J gave up 4 bases and V 2 bases, and 6 bases lay outside the gene matches. The CDR3 runs to 17 residues. Germline V gene lookup returns CDR1 SGHDT and CDR2 YYEEEE. This CDR3 is CASSFKGLAGGKYEQYF. Written as DNA, the CDR3 is TGTGCCAGCAGCTTCAAGGGACTAGCGGGAGGGAAATACGAGCAGTACTTC.

The chain has TRBV18 and TRBJ2-1, with D perhaps TRBD2 (6 bases). Trimming removed 2 bases at V and 10 bases at J, with 12 bases between. This CDR3 has 13 residues. Germline assignment: CDR1 KGHSH and CDR2 LQKENI. The CDR3, as DNA: TGTGCCAGCTCACCAGGGAGCGGGCGAGAGCAGTTCTTC. Protein sequence: CASSPGSGREQFF.

The chain has TRBV19 and TRBJ2-1; tentative D call: TRBD2 (6 bases). This CDR3 has 14 residues. Trimming removed 4 bases at V and 3 bases at J, with 10 bases between. Per the germline V gene, CDR1 is LNHDA and CDR2 is SQIVND (reference sequence). The DNA for the CDR3 is TGTGCCAGTAGTACAGGGACTGGCTACAATGAGCAGTTCTTC. Translated, it gives CASSTGTGYNEQFF.

The chain's CDR3 is CASLMLRTGRTEAFF. The CDR3 nucleotides are TGTGCCAGCCTGATGCTACGAACCGGGAGGACTGAAGCTTTCTTT. The chain is built from TRBV27 and TRBJ1-1; D call uncertain. The CDR3 totals 15 residues. Trimming shortened V by 8 bases and J by 5 bases, and 21 bases separated the two germline ends. Germline CDR1 and CDR2: MNHEY and SMNVEV (reference sequence).